The clone carrying this TCR beta chain was seen ten or more times. Its antigen is currently unknown. The entry originates in a study of T-cell reconstitution after alpha-beta-depleted transplantation in children. General observations from the study: At one year after transplant, newly produced T cells mostly accounted for T-cell counts and diversity.

V gave up 0 bases and J gave up 4 bases, with 12 bases separating them. Germline CDR1 and CDR2: SGHRS and YFSETQ. The CDR3 length is 15 residues. TCRbeta library construction was performed incorporating unique molecular identifiers. Via MiXCR, TCRdb re-called the PCR reads, giving one row per CDR3 protein. The data hold 250,000 to 350,000 distinct CDR3 sequences, with around 25% observed a single time. This rearrangement joins TRBV5-1 to TRBJ2-3, with D maybe TRBD2 (5 bases). This specimen consisted of PBMCs, mostly from graft donor cells, obtained 180 days after TCRalphabeta/CD19-depleted stem cell transplant. This TCR was recovered from a male patient younger than 18 who had a stem cell transplant for acute lymphoblastic leukemia, so the T cells may come from the graft donor. The CDR3 sequence is CASSLDVRAADTQYF. CDR3 in DNA: TGCGCCAGCAGCTTGGACGTGAGGGCCGCAGATACGCAGTATTTT.